Below are 10 T cell receptor beta chains sequenced from a single sample in a study of blood T cell repertoires in COVID-19. Profiling relied on immunoSEQ multiplex PCR, and the TCRdb table lists in-frame clones only, not all of them. The sample lists around 220,000 clones, 90% occurring once. The material sequenced was PBMCs or T cells enriched from blood (not recorded which). These receptors originate from a man aged 25-45 years who had been exposed to COVID-19.

The rearrangement joins TRBV9 to TRBJ2-1; 10 bases fit TRBD1. With V trimmed by 0 bases and J by 8 bases, 8 bases remained unmatched. Germline CDR1 reads SGDLS; CDR2 reads YYNGEE. The CDR3 length is 16 residues. This CDR3 reads CASSVDGTGAWYEQFF. The CDR3 nucleotides read TGTGCCAGCAGCGTAGACGGGACAGGGGCATGGTATGAGCAGTTCTTC.

This clone was counted once. As DNA, the CDR3 is TGTGCCAGCGTTCGGGGAGCCCAAACGGGACAGGGGGCTTACACTGAAGCTTTCTTT. Translated, it gives CASVRGAQTGQGAYTEAFF. The V call is TRBV9, the J call TRBJ1-1, with 12 bases that match TRBD1. Unmatched junction bases numbered 19, after V lost 7 bases and J lost 3 bases. This CDR3 region has 19 residues. Per the germline V gene, CDR1 is SGDLS and CDR2 is YYNGEE.

V is TRBV18 and J is TRBJ2-2, with 8 bases fitting TRBD1. Germline CDR1 and CDR2: KGHSH and LQKENI. V lost 3 bases, J lost 4 bases, and 7 bases stayed unmatched. The CDR3 sequence is 16 residues long. The CDR3 region has the DNA TGTGCCAGCTCACCTCGACAGGGGTCGCTCACCGGGGAGCTGTTTTTT. Its protein is CASSPRQGSLTGELFF.

The DNA for the CDR3 is TGTGCCAGCGGACAGGGCGGGTTTCTCACCTTC. It codes for CASGQGGFLTF. J is TRBJ1-2 and V is TRBV19, with 8 nucleotides matching TRBD1. Unmatched junction bases numbered 10, after V lost 9 bases and J lost 13 bases. This CDR3 is built from 11 residues. CDR1 and CDR2 from the germline V gene are LNHDA and SQIVND (reference sequence).

The chain is built from TRBV6-2 or TRBV6-3 and TRBJ1-5, with TRBD1 identical over 7 bases. This CDR3 is 15 amino acids long. Germline-derived CDR1 and CDR2 are MNHEY and SVGEGT. V shed 6 bases, J shed 4 bases, and the junction held 9 bases outside the gene matches. The CDR3 bases are TGTGCCAGCAGCCGAGGGACAGTGGGGAATCAGCCCCAGCATTTT. Translated, it gives CASSRGTVGNQPQHF.

DNA for the CDR3: TGTGCCACCGGGGAAAGCAATCAGCCCCAGCATTTT. Its translation: CATGESNQPQHF. The chain has TRBV10-3 and TRBJ1-5, with D unclear. Trimming took off 10 bases at V and 1 base at J, with 8 bases between the two ends. Per germline, CDR1 ENHRY and CDR2 SYGVKD. This CDR3 is 12 amino acids long.

The chain has TRBV5-1 and TRBJ2-2; D is possibly TRBD1 (5 bases). Trimming took off 0 bases at V and 1 base at J, with 10 bases between the two ends. CDR1 SGHRS and CDR2 YFSETQ come from the germline V gene. There are 16 residues in the CDR3. CDR3 coding DNA: TGCGCCAGCAGCTTGGGGACACTTGGGAACACCGGGGAGCTGTTTTTT. Translated, it gives CASSLGTLGNTGELFF.

The chain is built from TRBV3-1 (or the pseudogene TRBV3-2) and TRBJ1-1; tentatively, D is TRBD1 (5 bases). V shed 0 bases and J shed 1 base, with 12 bases lying between them. Germline lookup yields CDR1 LGHDT and CDR2 YNNKEL (reference sequence). This CDR3 is built from 16 residues. The CDR3 spells CASSQDTRGWNTEAFF. CDR3 sequence (DNA): TGTGCCAGCAGCCAAGATACAAGGGGATGGAACACTGAAGCTTTCTTT.

This clone was seen just once. The V and J genes are TRBV4-1 and TRBJ2-5, with TRBD1 identical over 9 bases. The trim removed 1 base at V and 1 base at J, leaving 1 base unmatched. There are 15 residues in the CDR3. Germline V gene data show CDR1 as MGHRA and CDR2 as YSYEKL. The CDR3 loop reads CASSQGDRVQETQYF. Written as DNA, the CDR3 is TGCGCCAGCAGCCAAGGGGACAGGGTCCAAGAGACCCAGTACTTC.

CDR3: CASSPVGRGQPQHF. The CDR3 nucleotides are TGTGCCAGCAGTCCGGTGGGGCGAGGTCAGCCCCAGCATTTT. The V and J genes are TRBV6-2 or TRBV6-3 and TRBJ1-5; D possibly corresponds to TRBD1 (5 bases). Trimming pared 5 bases from V and 6 bases from J, leaving 14 bases between. Per germline, CDR1 MNHEY and CDR2 SVGEGT. CDR3 size: 14 residues.